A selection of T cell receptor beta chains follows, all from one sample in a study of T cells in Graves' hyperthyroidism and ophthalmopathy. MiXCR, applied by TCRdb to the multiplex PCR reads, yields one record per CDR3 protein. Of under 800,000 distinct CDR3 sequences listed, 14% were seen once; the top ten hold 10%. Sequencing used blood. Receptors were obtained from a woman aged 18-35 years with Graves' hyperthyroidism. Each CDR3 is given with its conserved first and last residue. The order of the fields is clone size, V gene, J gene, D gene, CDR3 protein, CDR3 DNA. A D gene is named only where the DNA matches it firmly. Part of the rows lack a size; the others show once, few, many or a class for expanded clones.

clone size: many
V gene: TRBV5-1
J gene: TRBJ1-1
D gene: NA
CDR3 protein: CASSLGTVTEAFF
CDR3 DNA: TGTGCCAGCAGTTTAGGAACGGTCACTGAAGCTTTCTTT

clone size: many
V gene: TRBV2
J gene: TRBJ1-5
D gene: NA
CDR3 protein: CASRVRTQPQHF
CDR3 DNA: TGTGCCAGCCGAGTGAGAACTCAGCCCCAGCATTTT

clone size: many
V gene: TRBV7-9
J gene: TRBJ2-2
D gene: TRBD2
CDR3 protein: CASSESGSKGELFF
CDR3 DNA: TGTGCCAGCAGCGAGAGCGGGAGCAAAGGGGAGCTGTTTTTT

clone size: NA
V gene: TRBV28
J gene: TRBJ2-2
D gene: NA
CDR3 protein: CASTGGHLNTGELFF
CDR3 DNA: TGTGCCAGCACCGGGGGACATCTAAACACCGGGGAGCTGTTTTTT

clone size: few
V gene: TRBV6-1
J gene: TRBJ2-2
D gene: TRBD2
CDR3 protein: CASSQTSGRIDGELFF
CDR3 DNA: TGTGCCAGCAGCCAGACTAGCGGGAGAATTGACGGGGAGCTGTTTTTT

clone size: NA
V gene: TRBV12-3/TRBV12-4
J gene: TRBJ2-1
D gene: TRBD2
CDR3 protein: CASSLFGSGLYDEQFF
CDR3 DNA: TGTGCCAGCAGTTTATTCGGTAGCGGGCTCTACGATGAGCAGTTCTTC

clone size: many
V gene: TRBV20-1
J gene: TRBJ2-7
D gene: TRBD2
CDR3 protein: CSARDQLAGVIHEQYF
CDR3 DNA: TGCAGTGCTAGAGATCAGTTAGCGGGAGTCATCCACGAGCAGTACTTC

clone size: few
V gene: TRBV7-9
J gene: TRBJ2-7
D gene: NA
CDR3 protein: CASSLTGSREQYF
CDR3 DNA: TGTGCCAGCAGCTTGACGGGGTCTAGGGAGCAGTACTTC

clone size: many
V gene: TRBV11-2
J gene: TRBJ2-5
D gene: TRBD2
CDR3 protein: CASSPSGSRAQYF
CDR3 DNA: TGTGCCAGCAGCCCTAGCGGCTCAAGGGCCCAGTACTTC

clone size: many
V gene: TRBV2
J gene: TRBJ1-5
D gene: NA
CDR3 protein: CASRDTSNQPQHF
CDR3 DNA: TGTGCCAGCAGAGACACTAGCAATCAGCCCCAGCATTTT

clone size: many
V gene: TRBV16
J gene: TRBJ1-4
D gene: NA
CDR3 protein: CASSHGLSWGEKLFF
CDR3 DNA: TGTGCCAGCAGCCACGGACTCTCCTGGGGTGAAAAACTGTTTTTT

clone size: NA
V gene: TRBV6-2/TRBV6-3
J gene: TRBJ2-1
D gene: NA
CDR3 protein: CASRFDGYNEQFF
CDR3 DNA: TGTGCCAGCAGGTTTGACGGATACAATGAGCAGTTCTTC

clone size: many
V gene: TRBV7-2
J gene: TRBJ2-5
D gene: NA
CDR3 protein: CASSLLKQETQYF
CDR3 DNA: TGTGCCAGCAGCTTACTAAAGCAAGAGACCCAGTACTTC

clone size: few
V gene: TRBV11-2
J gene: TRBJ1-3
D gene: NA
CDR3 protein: CASSLRGDSGNTIYF
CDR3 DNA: TGTGCCAGCAGCTTACGTGGCGACTCTGGAAACACCATATATTTT

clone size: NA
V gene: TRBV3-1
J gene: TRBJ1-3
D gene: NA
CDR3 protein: CASSRRPPGNTIYF
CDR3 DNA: TGTGCCAGCAGCCGCCGCCCTCCTGGAAACACCATATATTTT

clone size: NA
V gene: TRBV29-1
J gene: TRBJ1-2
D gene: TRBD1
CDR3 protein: CSVTGGPWGRRYGYTF
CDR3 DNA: TGCAGCGTTACAGGGGGTCCTTGGGGGCGCCGATATGGCTACACCTTC

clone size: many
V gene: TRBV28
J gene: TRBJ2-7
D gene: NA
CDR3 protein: CASKGPGDNLYEQYF
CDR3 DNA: TGTGCCAGCAAAGGTCCCGGGGACAATCTCTACGAGCAGTACTTC

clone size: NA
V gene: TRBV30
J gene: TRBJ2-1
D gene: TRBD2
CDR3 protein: CAWSGTSGSYEQFF
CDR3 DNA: TGTGCCTGGAGTGGGACTAGCGGGAGCTATGAGCAGTTCTTC

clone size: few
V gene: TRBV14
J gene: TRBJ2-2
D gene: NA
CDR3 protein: CASSQELNGELFF
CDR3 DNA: TGTGCCAGCAGCCAAGAACTAAACGGGGAGCTGTTTTTT

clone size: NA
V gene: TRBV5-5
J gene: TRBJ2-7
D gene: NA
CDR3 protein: CASSGRARQYF
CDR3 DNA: TGTGCCAGCAGCGGCAGGGCACGGCAGTACTTC

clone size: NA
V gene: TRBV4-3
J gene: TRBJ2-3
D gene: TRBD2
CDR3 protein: CASKPALAATDTQYF
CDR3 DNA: TGCGCCAGCAAACCGGCCCTAGCGGCCACAGATACGCAGTATTTT

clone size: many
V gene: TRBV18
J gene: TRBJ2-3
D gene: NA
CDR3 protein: CASSRTDSTDTQYF
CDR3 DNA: TGTGCCAGCTCACGCACCGACAGCACAGATACGCAGTATTTT

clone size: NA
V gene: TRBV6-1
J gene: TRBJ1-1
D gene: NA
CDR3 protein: CASRPVENTEAFF
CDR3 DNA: TGTGCCAGCAGACCCGTCGAGAACACTGAAGCTTTCTTT

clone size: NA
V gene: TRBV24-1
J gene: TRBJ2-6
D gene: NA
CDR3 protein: CATGHKTSGANVLTF
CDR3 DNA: TGTGCCACCGGACACAAAACCTCTGGGGCCAACGTCCTGACTTTC

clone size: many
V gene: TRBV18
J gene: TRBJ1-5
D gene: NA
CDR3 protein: CASSGDGHSNQPQHF
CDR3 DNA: TGTGCCAGCTCAGGTGATGGGCATAGCAATCAGCCCCAGCATTTT

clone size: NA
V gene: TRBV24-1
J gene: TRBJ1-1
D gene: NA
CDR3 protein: CATSAGLNTEAFF
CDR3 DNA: TGTGCCACCAGTGCGGGACTGAACACTGAAGCTTTCTTT

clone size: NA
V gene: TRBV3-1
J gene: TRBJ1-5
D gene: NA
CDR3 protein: CASSHWRDGQPQHF
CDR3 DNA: TGTGCCAGCAGCCACTGGAGGGATGGACAGCCCCAGCATTTT

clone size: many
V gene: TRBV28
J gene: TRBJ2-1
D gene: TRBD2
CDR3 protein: CASSFLAGLGREQFF
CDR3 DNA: TGTGCCAGCAGTTTCCTAGCGGGACTGGGGAGAGAGCAGTTCTTC

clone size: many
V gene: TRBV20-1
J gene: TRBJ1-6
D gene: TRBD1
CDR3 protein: CSAKTGQLNSPLHF
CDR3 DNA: TGCAGTGCTAAGACGGGACAGCTTAATTCACCCCTCCACTTT

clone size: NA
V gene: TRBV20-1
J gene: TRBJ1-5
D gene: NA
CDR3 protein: CSASRAEYLNQPLHF
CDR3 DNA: TGCAGTGCTTCGAGGGCAGAATATCTCAATCAGCCCCTGCATTTT

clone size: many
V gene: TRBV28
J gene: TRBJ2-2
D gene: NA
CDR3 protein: CASSLTRPRRDTGELFF
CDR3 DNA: TGTGCCAGCAGTTTAACGCGGCCTAGGCGAGACACCGGGGAGCTGTTTTTT

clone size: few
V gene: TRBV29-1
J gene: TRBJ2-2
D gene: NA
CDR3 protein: CSAARRKEGTGELFF
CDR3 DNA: TGCAGCGCTGCGAGGCGTAAGGAAGGCACCGGGGAGCTGTTTTTT

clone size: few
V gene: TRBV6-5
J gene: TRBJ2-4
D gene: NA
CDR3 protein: CASSYERLANIQYF
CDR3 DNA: TGTGCCAGCAGTTACGAGCGGCTAGCGAACATTCAGTACTTC

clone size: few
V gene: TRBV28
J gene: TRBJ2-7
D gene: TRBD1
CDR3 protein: CASSLVRGIAYEQYF
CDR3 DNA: TGTGCCAGCAGTTTGGTCAGGGGGATAGCCTACGAGCAGTACTTC

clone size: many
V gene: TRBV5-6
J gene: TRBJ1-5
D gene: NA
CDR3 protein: CASSYTGSNQPQHF
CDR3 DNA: TGTGCCAGCAGCTACACAGGGTCTAATCAGCCCCAGCATTTT

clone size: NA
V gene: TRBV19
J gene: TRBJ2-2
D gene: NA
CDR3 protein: CASSIGPYTGELFF
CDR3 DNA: TGTGCCAGTAGTATAGGGCCTTACACCGGGGAGCTGTTTTTT

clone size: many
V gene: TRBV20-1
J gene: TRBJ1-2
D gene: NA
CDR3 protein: CSASFSRGGGSYGYTF
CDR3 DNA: TGCAGTGCTAGTTTTTCACGGGGGGGAGGTAGCTATGGCTACACCTTC